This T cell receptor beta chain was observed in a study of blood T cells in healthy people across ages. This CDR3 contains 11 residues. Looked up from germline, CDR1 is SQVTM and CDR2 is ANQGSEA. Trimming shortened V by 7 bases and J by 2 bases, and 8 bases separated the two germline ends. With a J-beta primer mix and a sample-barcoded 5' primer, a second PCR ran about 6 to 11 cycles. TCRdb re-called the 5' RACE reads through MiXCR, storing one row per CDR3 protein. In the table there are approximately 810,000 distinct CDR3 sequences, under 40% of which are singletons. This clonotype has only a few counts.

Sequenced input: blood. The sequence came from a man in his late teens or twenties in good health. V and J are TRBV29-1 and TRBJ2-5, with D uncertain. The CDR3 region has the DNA TGCAGCGGCAGTAGACAAGAGACCCAGTACTTC. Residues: CSGSRQETQYF.